The 9 T cell receptor beta chains listed next were all sequenced from one sample in a study of CD8 T cells in ankylosing spondylitis. From the 5' RACE reads, TCRdb called clonotypes with MiXCR, one entry per CDR3 protein. The sample yields about 88,000 distinct CDR3 sequences, roughly 27% seen once. The sample consisted of blood, either unsorted or a sorted T cell fraction (not recorded which). The receptors come from a male donor with ankylosing spondylitis or in good health (not recorded which).

This rearrangement joins TRBV12-5 to TRBJ1-1, with D possibly matching TRBD1 (6 bases). This CDR3 is 11 amino acids long. Looked up from germline, CDR1 is LGHNT and CDR2 is FRNRAP. V was trimmed by 6 bases and J by 10 bases, leaving 12 bases between them. CDR3 residues: CASGPRGAAFF. DNA for the CDR3: TGTGCTAGTGGCCCGAGGGGGGCAGCTTTCTTT.

This chain links TRBV20-1 with TRBJ1-1; D call uncertain. CDR1 is DFQATT, CDR2 SNEGSKA, per germline (reference sequence). The V and J ends lost 7 bases and 5 bases respectively, with 11 bases between them. This CDR3 comprises 11 residues. DNA for the CDR3: TGCAGTGTCCGTTTACGGACTGAAGCTTTCTTT. This sequence encodes CSVRLRTEAFF.

The rearrangement uses TRBV12-3 or TRBV12-4 and TRBJ1-5; D uncertain. CDR3 length: 13 amino acids. The germline V and J ends were trimmed by 2 bases and 3 bases, with 5 bases remaining between them. The CDR3 DNA reads as TGTGCCAGCAGTTTATCCCCCAATCAGCCCCAGCATTTT. This encodes CASSLSPNQPQHF.

The V and J genes are TRBV15 and TRBJ2-2; maybe TRBD2 (5 bases). This CDR3 spans 14 amino acids. V gave up 1 base and J gave up 7 bases, with 10 bases separating them. CDR1 and CDR2 from the germline V gene are LNHNV and YYDKDF (reference sequence). The CDR3 sequence is CATSRGGRVGELFF. In DNA, the CDR3 is TGTGCCACCAGCAGAGGTGGGCGGGTCGGGGAGCTGTTTTTT.

The chain has TRBV10-2 and TRBJ1-1; 7 bases are a match to TRBD1. The CDR3 totals 15 residues. The trim removed 8 bases at V and 1 base at J, leaving 10 bases unmatched. Germline-derived CDR1 and CDR2 are WSHSY and SAAADI. The DNA for the CDR3 is TGCGCCAGCTTAAGTACCAGGGACAGGAACACTGAAGCTTTCTTT. Residues: CASLSTRDRNTEAFF.

This clonotype was seen repeatedly, ten times or more. The V call is TRBV20-1, the J call TRBJ1-4; D is unresolved. Germline V gene lookup returns CDR1 DFQATT and CDR2 SNEGSKA (reference sequence). With 3 bases removed from V and 7 bases from J, the gap between germline ends came to 12 bases. This CDR3 is 13 amino acids long. Written as DNA, the CDR3 is TGCAGTGCTAGTTCACAGATTGTTGAAAAACTGTTTTTT. This gives the protein CSASSQIVEKLFF.

This clonotype was seen repeatedly, ten times or more. This chain uses TRBV4-1 with TRBJ2-7; D remains ambiguous. Trimming took 0 bases from V and 3 from J, leaving 12 bases between them. The CDR3 totals 15 residues. CDR1 and CDR2 (germline): MGHRA, YSYEKL. The CDR3 loop reads CASSQEGNQHYEQYF. The DNA of the CDR3 is TGCGCCAGCAGCCAAGAGGGGAACCAACACTACGAGCAGTACTTC.

This clonotype appeared a few times. The CDR3 loop is CSASRGREYEQYF. The CDR3 nucleotides are TGCAGTGCTAGTCGGGGGAGGGAGTACGAGCAGTACTTC. J is TRBJ2-7 and V is TRBV20-1, with 7 bases fitting TRBD2. The CDR3 contains 13 residues. The junction had 6 bases not matched to a gene; V was cut back by 3 bases and J by 4 bases. Germline V CDR1 and CDR2: DFQATT, SNEGSKA (reference sequence).

V gene TRBV12-3 or TRBV12-4 combines with J gene TRBJ2-1; 7 bases agree with TRBD2. V lost 7 bases, J lost 5 bases, and 8 bases stayed unmatched. The CDR3 loop spans 14 amino acids. The CDR3 protein is CASTSPGLHNEQFF. Here the CDR3 DNA reads TGTGCCAGCACGAGCCCGGGACTACACAATGAGCAGTTCTTC.